The clone carrying this T cell receptor beta chain was observed a handful of times. The V gene's germline CDR1 is SGHTA and CDR2 FQGNSA. V shed 3 bases and J 5 bases; nucleotides not matched to a gene: 4. The CDR3 extends over 14 amino acids. The data were taken from a study of CD8 T cells in ankylosing spondylitis. It was by quantitative 5'-RACE with molecular barcodes that TCR beta libraries were made. TCRdb recomputed calls from the 5' RACE reads with MiXCR, one row per CDR3 protein. The table includes roughly 180,000 distinct CDR3 sequences, around a tenth detected once. Sequencing was carried out using blood, either unsorted or a sorted T cell fraction (not recorded which). The rearrangement uses TRBV7-2 and TRBJ2-3; 8 bases agree with TRBD2. The clonotype originates from a female donor with ankylosing spondylitis or in good health (not recorded which). The CDR3 region has the DNA TGTGCCAGCAGCTTGGCCGGGGGGGGAGATACGCAGTATTTT. Protein product: CASSLAGGGDTQYF.